The next 32 T cell receptor beta chains were all read from a single sample in a study of tumor-infiltrating lymphocytes in primary liver carcinoma. A primer matching the constant region was used to make TCR beta cDNA from approximately 0.45 ug of total RNA. What produced the TCR beta libraries was three nested multiplex PCR rounds using slightly modified ARM-PCR. The two initial PCR rounds, about 9 cycles each, used TRBV1-TRBV30 forward and C-beta reverse primers. TCRdb re-derived calls from the multiplex PCR reads in MiXCR, one entry per CDR3 protein. The sample lists tens of thousands of distinct CDR3 sequences; 65% to 85% were seen once. Investigators took RNA and DNA out together from about 21-30 mg of unsorted bulk tissue. The specimen was liver tumor tissue from sampling region 4. The subset: tumor region T4, right-lateral pole. The receptors originated from a woman in her 30s with primary liver carcinoma and hepatitis B virus infection.

About this clonotype itself: A junction boundary mismatches the germline segment, possibly from a read error. The chain employs TRBV11-2 and TRBJ2-2; tentative D call: TRBD2 (5 bases). This CDR3 region has 16 residues. Germline V CDR1 and CDR2: SGHAT, FQNNGV. The CDR3, as DNA: TGTACCAGCAGCCTCGATCCCCAATTGAACACCGGGGAGCCGTTTTTT. Amino acids: CTSSLDPQLNTGEPFF.

This clonotype was picked up one time. At one end, the junction sequence differs from germline, possibly due to a read error. This chain connects TRBV11-1 to TRBJ1-1, with D unclear. This CDR3 has 14 amino acids. The germline V gene encodes CDR1 SGHAT and CDR2 FQDESV (reference sequence). CDR3 nucleotide sequence: TGTGCCAGCAGCTTCGGGCATTGCTACACTGAAGCTTTCTTC. Amino acids: CASSFGHCYTEAFF.

Note on this clonotype: The germline gene is not matched at one end of the junction; a read error may be the cause. The chain carries TRBV19 and TRBJ2-3; 9 bases fit TRBD2. The germline V gene has CDR1 LNHDA and CDR2 SQIVND (reference sequence). The length of the CDR3 is 15 residues. The CDR3 nucleotides read TGTGCCAGTAGTATAGGAGCGGGAGGCTCAGATATGCAGTATTTT. This codes for CASSIGAGGSDMQYF.

The table lists this clonotype with many counts. The rearrangement joins TRBV27 to TRBJ2-3; D is uncertain. The CDR3 extends over 13 amino acids. Deletions cut 3 bases from V and 3 bases from J, with 7 bases between. Germline loops: CDR1 MNHEY, CDR2 SMNVEV (reference sequence). Here the CDR3 DNA reads TGTGCCAGCAGTTTTGGGGATACAGATACGCAGTATTTT. This encodes CASSFGDTDTQYF.

The sample holds many counts of this clonotype. One end of the junction is discordant with germline, which a read error may explain. This rearrangement joins TRBV4-3 to TRBJ2-3, with 11 bases aligning to TRBD2. The germline V gene has CDR1 LGHNA and CDR2 YSLEER. The CDR3 has 16 amino acids. The CDR3 region is CASGQCTSGRADTQYF. CDR3 bases: TGCGCCAGCGGCCAGTGTACTAGCGGGAGAGCAGATACGCAGTATTTT.

The chain recombines TRBV21-1 with TRBJ2-2; TRBD2, as called in the table, went unchecked against the DNA. TRBV21-1 is tagged as a pseudogene. The CDR3 sequence is 16 residues long. The CDR3, as DNA: TGTGTCAGCAGCAAGAAGAACAGGGCCCGCACCGGGGAGCTGTTTTTT. Amino acid sequence: CVSSKKNRARTGELFF.

This clonotype was found once. The chain has TRBV6-6 and TRBJ1-6; D perhaps matches TRBD1 (5 bases). The CDR3 consists of 16 residues. CDR1 is MNHNY, CDR2 SVGAGI, per germline (reference sequence). Deletions cut 9 bases from V and 3 bases from J, with 18 bases between. The CDR3 loop is CASYGSGLNYNSPLHF. CDR3 nucleotide sequence: TGTGCCAGTTACGGATCAGGGCTTAACTATAATTCACCCCTCCACTTT.

Regarding this clonotype: Germline is not matched at one junction end, which may reflect a read error. The rearrangement links TRBV29-1 to TRBJ2-1, with no clear D. The CDR3 consists of 14 residues. Germline-derived CDR1 and CDR2 are SQVTM and ANQGSEA. The CDR3 region has the DNA TGCAGCGTTGTCTGGTTAATAGGTTACAATGAGCAGTCGTTC. Translating it yields CSVVWLIGYNEQSF.

A remark on this clonotype: This CDR3 is missing its conserved last phenylalanine or tryptophan, likely due to a read error. This chain links TRBV29-1 with TRBJ2-1, with D tentatively TRBD1 (6 bases). The CDR3 runs 14 residues. CDR1 is SQVTM and CDR2 is ANQGSEA in the germline V gene. DNA of the CDR3: TGCAGTGCCGCGACAGGAGTAAATTCCAATGAGCAGTTCTCC. It specifies CSAATGVNSNEQFS.

With regard to this clonotype: Relative to the germline gene, one junction end is altered; a read error may explain this. This chain connects TRBV5-6 to TRBJ1-5; 7 nucleotides align to TRBD1. The CDR3 extends over 14 amino acids. Germline CDR1 and CDR2: SGHDT and YYEEEE. The CDR3 nucleotides read TGTGCCAGCAGCTCAGGGGGTAGCAATCAGCCTCAGCATTTT. The encoded protein is CASSSGGSNQPQHF.

Details on this clonotype: The junction departs from the called germline gene at one end, perhaps through a read error. The chain combines TRBV4-2 with TRBJ2-7; TRBD1 matches 10 bases. The CDR3 runs to 18 residues. Germline loops: CDR1 LGHNA, CDR2 YNFKEQ. Here the CDR3 reads CANSQERLGQGGPHEQYF. CDR3 coding DNA: TGTGCCAACAGCCAGGAACGCCTAGGACAGGGGGGACCGCACGAGCAGTACTTC.

V usage is TRBV29-1 and J usage is TRBJ1-2; no reliable D call. Germline CDR1 reads SQVTM; CDR2 reads ANQGSEA. Deletions cut 5 bases from V and 8 bases from J, with 15 bases between. The CDR3 extends over 12 amino acids. The CDR3 region has the DNA TGCAGCGTTCTCCTTTGTGGTGGCGGCTACACCTTC. The encoded protein is CSVLLCGGGYTF.

This clonotype was picked up many times. This chain joins TRBV18 and TRBJ2-2; TRBD2 is a possible D gene (5 bases). Trimming removed 0 bases at V and 0 bases at J, with 14 bases between. Germline V gene sequence: CDR1 KGHSH, CDR2 LQKENI. The CDR3 sequence is 18 residues long. CDR3 in DNA: TGTGCCAGCTCACCACCGGTGCTAGCCGCAACGAACACCGGGGAGCTGTTTTTT. Translation: CASSPPVLAATNTGELFF.

On this clonotype itself: Since the CDR3 does not end with the conserved phenylalanine or tryptophan, this likely comes from a read error. Because the CDR3's place on the DNA is in doubt, the DNA is left out and the CDR3 is given as listed by TCRdb. The CDR3 reads CSSSQNVAGARDEHFS. The chain has TRBV4-3 and TRBJ2-1; the table's D call TRBD2 went unverified against the DNA. Germline CDR1 LGHNA, CDR2 YSLEER. The CDR3 has 16 amino acids, counting both end residues.

A note on this clonotype: This may be a read error, as it is one base from a much larger clone. V is TRBV12-3 or TRBV12-4 and J is TRBJ2-1; maybe TRBD2 (5 bases). This CDR3 spans 15 amino acids. V lost 4 bases and J 7 bases, leaving 17 bases between the germline ends. As DNA, the CDR3 is TGTGCCAGCAGTTCTACGGGAACGAGATTTAATGAGCAGTTCTTC. Protein product: CASSSTGTRFNEQFF.

The chain couples TRBV4-3 to TRBJ1-4; tentative D call: TRBD1 (6 bases). The ends were cut back, 11 bases at V and 2 bases at J, with 24 bases in the middle. The CDR3 consists of 17 residues. The germline gives CDR1 LGHNA, CDR2 YSLEER. The CDR3 loop reads CAGCQDMGGGTNEKLFF. Here the CDR3 DNA reads TGCGCCGGCTGCCAAGACATGGGTGGGGGCACTAATGAAAAACTGTTTTTT.

With regard to this clonotype: Germline is not matched at one junction end, which may reflect a read error. The rearrangement joins TRBV11-2 to TRBJ2-3; D is unresolved. The CDR3 consists of 14 residues. Germline lookup yields CDR1 SGHAT and CDR2 FQNNGV. The CDR3 loop reads CPSSPQTHTDTQYF. CDR3 DNA sequence: TGCCCCAGCAGCCCACAAACTCACACAGATACCCAGTATTTT. The full variable domain, completed using reference TRBV11-2 and TRBJ2-3, is EAGVAQSPRYKIIEKRQSVAFWCNPISGHATLYWYQQILGQGPKLLIQFQNNGVVDDSQLPKDRFSAERLKGVDSTLKIQPAKLEDSAVYLCPSSPQTHTDTQYFGPGTRLTVL.

Comment on this clonotype: The CDR3 does not end in the conserved phenylalanine or tryptophan, so this is likely a read error. The chain couples TRBV11-2 to TRBJ2-7; D gene uncertain. The CDR3 has 16 residues. Germline assignment: CDR1 SGHAT and CDR2 FQNNGV. In DNA, the CDR3 is TGTGCCTGCAGCTCATATCCGGATCCCTACGTCTACGAGCAGTACATC. It is translated as CACSSYPDPYVYEQYI.

The rearrangement joins TRBV11-2 to TRBJ2-3; TRBD2 aligns across 10 bases. Per the germline V gene, CDR1 is SGHAT and CDR2 is FQNNGV. After removal of 0 bases from V and 6 bases from J, the junction contained 9 bases not matched to a gene. The CDR3 totals 17 residues. In DNA form, the CDR3 reads TGTGCCAGCAGCTTAGATCGACTAGCGGGCTTTTTTGATACGCAGTATTTT. Its protein is CASSLDRLAGFFDTQYF.

Details on this clonotype: An end of the junction differs from the germline gene, which may be a read error. The chain uses TRBV11-2 and TRBJ2-3; 9 bases match TRBD2. This CDR3 is 18 amino acids long. Germline V CDR1 and CDR2: SGHAT, FQNNGV. This CDR3 is CASSLTTCGRAGRDTQYF. CDR3 coding DNA: TGTGCCAGCAGCTTAACTACTTGCGGGAGGGCGGGGCGAGATACGCAGTATTTC. The full variable domain, completed using reference TRBV11-2 and TRBJ2-3, is EAGVAQSPRYKIIEKRQSVAFWCNPISGHATLYWYQQILGQGPKLLIQFQNNGVVDDSQLPKDRFSAERLKGVDSTLKIQPAKLEDSAVYLCASSLTTCGRAGRDTQYFGPGTRLTVL.

Comments on this clonotype: Mismatch with germline at one junction end may stem from a read error. V is TRBV11-3 and J is TRBJ2-1; TRBD2 matches 11 bases. Germline CDR1 reads SGHNT; CDR2 reads YENEEA. This CDR3 spans 15 amino acids. CDR3: CAISRLAGRGYEQFF. As DNA, the CDR3 is TGTGCCATCAGCCGACTAGCGGGAAGGGGGTATGAGCAGTTCTTT.

Of note for this clonotype: Relative to the germline gene, one junction end is altered; a read error may explain this. This chain uses TRBV6-2 or TRBV6-3 with TRBJ2-3; the match to TRBD2 covers 8 bases. The V gene's germline CDR1 is MNHEY and CDR2 SVGEGT. CDR3 length: 14 amino acids. CDR3 bases: TGTGCCAGTGGGCCAGCGGGAGCATCAGATACTCAGTATTTT. Translating it yields CASGPAGASDTQYF.

Of note for this clonotype: The junction does not match germline at one end; this may be a read error. The chain uses TRBV29-1 and TRBJ2-7; 10 bases fit TRBD1. There are 13 residues in the CDR3. Per the germline V gene, CDR1 is SQVTM and CDR2 is ANQGSEA. The CDR3 nucleotides read TGCAGCGTAAGACAGGGGGCATTTTATGAGAAGTACTTT. This gives the protein CSVRQGAFYEKYF.

This clonotype was seen repeatedly, ten times or more. Its ends do not fully match the called genes, so a read error is possible. CDR3 loop: CASSSRQASNTGELFF. CDR3 nucleotide sequence: TGCGCCAGCAGCTCCAGACAGGCTTCGAACACCGGGGAGCTGTTTTTT. The gene calls are TRBV11-2 and TRBJ2-2; D perhaps matches TRBD1 (6 bases). CDR3 length: 16 residues. Germline V gene sequence: CDR1 SGHAT, CDR2 FQNNGV.

A word on this clonotype: One end of the junction fails to match germline, which may point to a read error. The V call is TRBV12-3 or TRBV12-4, the J call TRBJ2-1; 8 bases are shared with TRBD2. CDR3 size: 15 residues. CDR3 DNA: TGTGCCAGCAGCCTGTCCAGCACTAGCGGACTTGAGCGGTTCTTC. Translating gives CASSLSSTSGLERFF.

A note on this clonotype: An end of the junction does not agree with germline; a read error may underlie this. The chain links TRBV11-2 to TRBJ2-5; no clear D. The CDR3 loop spans 12 amino acids. Germline values: CDR1 SGHAT, CDR2 FQNNGV. DNA for the CDR3: TGTGCCAGCAGCTTAGGGTCAGAGACTCAGTGCTTC. Protein sequence: CASSLGSETQCF.

For this clonotype: No conserved phenylalanine or tryptophan ends this CDR3, so it is likely a read error. The DNA is left out, because the CDR3 cannot be placed on it with certainty; the CDR3 is given as TCRdb lists it. The chain carries TRBV11-1 and TRBJ2-2; the D call of TRBD2 is as the table states it, not checked on the DNA. Inclusive of both ends, the CDR3 amounts to 16 amino acids. The germline CDR1 and CDR2 sequences are SGHAT and FQDESV (reference sequence). CDR3 sequence: CASSRVMAGVSGKLFS.

Concerning this clonotype: Relative to the germline gene, one junction end is altered; a read error may explain this. The chain has TRBV24-1 and TRBJ2-2, with D possibly being TRBD1 or TRBD2 (5 bases each). Looked up from germline, CDR1 is KGHDR and CDR2 is SFDVKD. This CDR3 contains 17 residues. CDR3 in DNA: TGTGCCACCAGCCCGCCGGGGCTCTGCGCGAACACCGGGGAGCTGTCTTTT. Translated: CATSPPGLCANTGELSF.

This chain links TRBV11-2 with TRBJ2-1; TRBD2 agrees at 7 bases. CDR1 is SGHAT and CDR2 is FQNNGV in the germline V gene. The CDR3 spans 14 residues. Germline trimming cut 6 bases from V and 12 bases from J; bases unmatched to any gene: 14. The CDR3 region is CASSLGGTWNGQFF. CDR3 DNA: TGTGCCAGCAGTCTCGGGGGGACGTGGAACGGGCAGTTCTTC.

J is TRBJ1-1 and V is TRBV29-1; D ambiguous. This CDR3 is 13 amino acids long. The germline gives CDR1 SQVTM, CDR2 ANQGSEA. V was shortened by 6 bases and J by 5 bases, with 16 bases between the two germline ends. CDR3 DNA: TGCAGCGTCGACGGGTCTTCGGTTACTGAAGCTTTCTTT. Residues: CSVDGSSVTEAFF. Full variable domain (rest looked up from reference TRBV29-1 and TRBJ1-1): SAVISQKPSRDICQRGTSLTIQCQVDSQVTMMFWYRQQPGQSLTLIATANQGSEATYESGFVIDKFPISRPNLTFSTLTVSNMSPEDSSIYLCSVDGSSVTEAFFGQGTRLTVV.

With regard to this clonotype: With a much larger clone just one base away, this may be a read error. The CDR3 DNA follows: TGCAGCGTTGAAGACGCCGCGGGAGCCCCCTGGGAGCTGTTTTTT. This sequence encodes CSVEDAAGAPWELFF. The chain has TRBV29-1 and TRBJ2-2, with TRBD2 matching 7 bases. CDR3 length: 15 amino acids. V dropped 0 bases and J dropped 9; count of bases not matched to a gene: 10. Germline CDR1 and CDR2: SQVTM and ANQGSEA.

The chain has TRBV10-3 and TRBJ2-1; D not certain. V was trimmed by 5 bases and J by 7 bases, leaving 15 bases between them. Germline V gene data show CDR1 as ENHRY and CDR2 as SYGVKD. The CDR3 spans 14 residues. CDR3 sequence (DNA): TGTGCCATCAGTCTCACGGCGACCCTGAATGAGCAGTTCTTC. Its protein product is CAISLTATLNEQFF.